One and the same sample provided the 27 T cell receptor beta chains below, sequenced in a study of T cell responses to AZD1222 COVID-19 vaccine. Clones were sequenced by immunoSEQ multiplex PCR, and TCRdb holds only the in-frame ones, with some missing. This sample has some 150,000 clones, with 94% found just once. The sample consisted of peripheral blood, taken on day 0 of AZD1222 vaccination. Source of these receptors: an adult in good health.

The chain recombines TRBV27 with TRBJ1-5; 9 nucleotides line up with TRBD1. Trimming cost V 6 bases and J 6 bases; bases outside gene matches: 6. The CDR3 contains 14 residues. Germline values: CDR1 MNHEY, CDR2 SMNVEV (reference sequence). The CDR3 DNA follows: TGTGCCAGCAGGGGGACAGGGTTGTTTCAGCCCCAGCATTTT. The encoded protein is CASRGTGLFQPQHF.

The genes are TRBV7-2 and TRBJ2-1; 11 nucleotides align to TRBD1. The CDR3 consists of 15 residues. Germline assignment: CDR1 SGHTA and CDR2 FQGNSA. V shed 4 bases, J shed 4 bases, and the junction held 3 bases outside the gene matches. The CDR3 spells CASSSDRGPYNEQFF. The CDR3 DNA reads as TGTGCCAGCAGCTCGGACAGGGGGCCTTACAATGAGCAGTTCTTC.

This clone was seen once. The chain is built from TRBV5-1 and TRBJ1-3; D remains ambiguous. Trimming shortened V by 0 bases and J by 4 bases, and 8 bases separated the two germline ends. The CDR3 loop spans 14 amino acids. Looked up from germline, CDR1 is SGHRS and CDR2 is YFSETQ. CDR3 in DNA: TGCGCCAGCAGCTTGGATAGGGTCGGAAACACCATATATTTT. Translation gives CASSLDRVGNTIYF.

The V call is TRBV2, the J call TRBJ1-5; TRBD1 is a possible D gene (5 bases). From germline, CDR1 is SNHLY and CDR2 FYNNEI. The V end lost 3 bases, the J end lost 5 bases, and 11 bases lay between the germline ends. CDR3 length: 14 amino acids. Written as DNA, the CDR3 is TGTGCCAGCAGTGACAGACAGTCCTATCAGCCCCAGCATTTT. This encodes CASSDRQSYQPQHF.

CDR3 coding DNA: TGCAGTGCTAGTAGCGGGATAGTCAGAACAGATACGCAGTATTTT. It encodes CSASSGIVRTDTQYF. The chain has TRBV20-1 and TRBJ2-3, with 8 bases aligning to TRBD2. CDR3 length: 15 amino acids. The V gene's germline CDR1 is DFQATT and CDR2 SNEGSKA (reference sequence). V lost 3 bases to trimming and J lost 3 bases; unmatched junction nucleotides: 8.

V is TRBV25-1 and J is TRBJ2-1; 8 bases line up with TRBD2. Germline V gene sequence: CDR1 MGHDK, CDR2 SYGVNS. CDR3 length: 17 amino acids. V dropped 1 base and J dropped 0; count of bases not matched to a gene: 5. CDR3 protein: CASSEFRGGSSYNEQFF. CDR3 bases: TGTGCCAGCAGTGAATTTCGGGGGGGGAGCTCCTACAATGAGCAGTTCTTC.

This sequence joins TRBV10-3 and TRBJ1-1; the D gene is possibly TRBD1 (5 bases). The germline CDR1 and CDR2 sequences are ENHRY and SYGVKD. The CDR3 has 13 amino acids. Trimming removed 4 bases from V and 3 bases from J, with 9 bases in between. Here the CDR3 DNA reads TGTGCCATCAGTGTCAGGGACGACACTGAAGCTTTCTTT. This sequence encodes CAISVRDDTEAFF.

The V call is TRBV7-8, the J call TRBJ2-3, with a weak D call TRBD2 (6 bases). Trimming stripped 0 bases from V and 5 bases from J, with 6 bases between. Germline CDR1 reads SGHVS; CDR2 reads FQNEAQ. This CDR3 spans 13 amino acids. The CDR3 loop reads CASSLAGGDTQYF. The CDR3 DNA follows: TGTGCCAGCAGCTTAGCGGGGGGAGATACGCAGTATTTT. Supplemented by reference TRBV7-8 and TRBJ2-3, the full variable domain reads GAGVSQSPRYKVAKRGQDVALRCDPISGHVSLFWYQQALGQGPEFLTYFQNEAQLDKSGLPSDRFFAERPEGSVSTLKIQRTQQEDSAVYLCASSLAGGDTQYFGPGTRLTVL.

V and J are TRBV5-1 and TRBJ2-5, with D perhaps TRBD1 (6 bases). V gave up 5 bases and J gave up 5 bases, with 16 bases separating them. The V gene's germline CDR1 is SGHRS and CDR2 YFSETQ. The CDR3 length is 14 residues. CDR3 nucleotides: TGCGCCAGCAGTCTTACGGGACAACCGGAGACCCAGTACTTC. It codes for CASSLTGQPETQYF.

This clone was counted once. This chain connects TRBV19 to TRBJ1-1; tentative D call: TRBD1 (5 bases). V was trimmed by 8 bases and J by 0 bases, leaving 13 bases between them. Germline values: CDR1 LNHDA, CDR2 SQIVND (reference sequence). CDR3 length equals 14 residues. The CDR3, as DNA: TGTGCCAGTTTTACAGGTTCCATGAACACTGAAGCTTTCTTT. Translating it yields CASFTGSMNTEAFF.

The chain has TRBV9 and TRBJ2-4, with D perhaps TRBD1 or TRBD2 (5 bases each). CDR1 and CDR2 (germline): SGDLS, YYNGEE. The CDR3 is 21 residues long. V was pared by 3 bases and J by 1 base, with 29 bases between. CDR3 protein: CASSGRPRVGHTIRAKNIQYF. The CDR3 DNA reads TGTGCCAGCAGCGGGAGGCCTCGTGTGGGGCATACGATACGGGCCAAAAACATTCAGTACTTC.

The chain carries TRBV6-4 and TRBJ1-1; no clear D gene. Germline V gives CDR1 MRHNA, CDR2 SNTAGT. The ends were cut back, 2 bases at V and 9 bases at J, with 16 bases in the middle. The CDR3 sequence is 14 residues long. The CDR3 loop is CASSDLPGSRKAFF. CDR3 coding DNA: TGTGCCAGCAGTGACCTCCCGGGCTCCCGAAAAGCTTTCTTT.

The chain uses TRBV5-1 and TRBJ2-1, with a tentative D call TRBD1 (6 bases). Germline CDR1 is SGHRS and CDR2 is YFSETQ. This CDR3 spans 15 amino acids. V was clipped by 0 bases and J by 0 bases, with 7 bases between them. CDR3 amino acids: CASSLEGDSYNEQFF. The CDR3, as DNA: TGCGCCAGCAGCTTGGAGGGGGACTCCTACAATGAGCAGTTCTTC.

This clone was seen just once. This chain uses TRBV6-6 with TRBJ2-1; TRBD2 is a possible D gene (6 bases). The V end lost 0 bases, the J end lost 4 bases, and 7 bases lay between the germline ends. Germline values: CDR1 MNHNY, CDR2 SVGAGI (reference sequence). This CDR3 has 14 residues. DNA for the CDR3: TGTGCCAGCAGTTACTCGGGACTTTACAATGAGCAGTTCTTC. Translated, it gives CASSYSGLYNEQFF.

The chain links TRBV19 to TRBJ1-2; D is unresolved. Germline V lookup: CDR1 LNHDA, CDR2 SQIVND (reference sequence). This CDR3 region has 15 residues. V was clipped by 2 bases and J by 1 base, with 11 bases between them. CDR3 sequence: CASSISNRNNYGYTF. The CDR3 region has the DNA TGTGCCAGTAGTATATCGAACAGAAATAACTATGGCTACACCTTC.

The J gene is TRBJ2-1, the V gene TRBV6-1, with 8 bases identical to TRBD2. Germline-derived CDR1 and CDR2 are MNHNS and SASEGT. CDR3 length: 14 amino acids. Trimming removed 2 bases from V and 4 bases from J; junction bases left unmatched: 1. The CDR3 loop is CASSEREGYNEQFF. For the CDR3, the DNA is TGTGCCAGCAGTGAACGGGAGGGTTACAATGAGCAGTTCTTC.

The V gene is TRBV4-1, the J gene TRBJ1-1; D possibly corresponds to TRBD1 (6 bases). Germline V gene data show CDR1 as MGHRA and CDR2 as YSYEKL. This CDR3 is built from 16 residues. V shed 1 base and J shed 0 bases, with 12 bases lying between them. The DNA of the CDR3 is TGCGCCAGCAGCCAAGGGCCGGGACAAATGAACACTGAAGCTTTCTTT. Residues: CASSQGPGQMNTEAFF.

The genes are TRBV28 and TRBJ1-1; D is undetermined. Per the germline V gene, CDR1 is MDHEN and CDR2 is SYDVKM. The CDR3 loop spans 14 amino acids. Deletions cut 5 bases from V and 0 bases from J, with 10 bases between. Here the CDR3 DNA reads TGTGCCAGCAGTGTTACGGGGATGAACACTGAAGCTTTCTTT. It encodes CASSVTGMNTEAFF.

This sequence joins TRBV27 and TRBJ2-7, with D possibly being TRBD1 (6 bases). The germline V gene encodes CDR1 MNHEY and CDR2 SMNVEV (reference sequence). The CDR3 sequence is 13 residues long. V dropped 7 bases and J dropped 4 bases, with 14 bases sitting between them. CDR3 in DNA: TGTGCCAGCAAACCAACACAGGGATACGAGCAGTACGTC. Amino acid sequence: CASKPTQGYEQYV.

The chain recombines TRBV30 with TRBJ2-1; possible D gene TRBD1, 5 bases. This CDR3 is 12 amino acids long. The V gene lost 2 bases and the J gene lost 6 bases, with 8 bases spanning the gap. The germline CDR1 and CDR2 sequences are GTSNPN and SVGIG (reference sequence). In nucleotides, the CDR3 is TGTGCCTGGAGTTCAGGGTTCAATGAGCAGTTCTTC. It codes for CAWSSGFNEQFF.

This chain links TRBV4-1 with TRBJ1-4; 7 nucleotides match TRBD1. The germline CDR1 and CDR2 sequences are MGHRA and YSYEKL. Trimming cost V 4 bases and J 8 bases; bases outside gene matches: 10. The CDR3 length is 15 residues. CDR3 region: CASSRGEGGGEKLFF. In DNA form, the CDR3 reads TGCGCCAGCAGCCGGGGAGAAGGGGGCGGCGAAAAACTGTTTTTT.

The chain carries TRBV6-2 or TRBV6-3 and TRBJ1-2, with D unclear. V lost 0 bases to trimming and J lost 7 bases, with 12 bases between them. CDR3 length: 14 amino acids. CDR1 MNHEY and CDR2 SVGEGT come from the germline V gene. CDR3 protein: CASSYSKGVVGYTF. The CDR3, as DNA: TGTGCCAGCAGTTACTCGAAGGGTGTGGTTGGCTACACCTTC.

This chain joins TRBV10-2 and TRBJ2-3; 10 bases agree with TRBD2. With 8 bases clipped from V and 6 bases from J, the junction kept 5 bases outside the gene matches. This CDR3 is 13 amino acids long. Germline CDR1 and CDR2: WSHSY and SAAADI. CDR3 nucleotide sequence: TGCGCCAGCGTACTAGCGGGATCTGATACGCAGTATTTT. Protein product: CASVLAGSDTQYF.

The V and J genes are TRBV24-1 and TRBJ2-1; D is possibly TRBD1 (6 bases). V shed 9 bases and J shed 5 bases, with 13 bases lying between them. This CDR3 comprises 13 residues. Germline CDR1 KGHDR, CDR2 SFDVKD. The CDR3 bases are TGTGCCACCGGGACACAAGAACACAATGAGCAGTTCTTC. This encodes CATGTQEHNEQFF.

V and J are TRBV7-2 and TRBJ1-2; no clear D. Between the trimmed V and J ends, which lost 2 bases and 8 bases, there was a span of 9 bases. Germline assignment: CDR1 SGHTA and CDR2 FQGNSA. The CDR3 covers 12 residues. The CDR3, as DNA: TGTGCCAGCAGCTTAAGTACAGAAGGCTACACCTTC. It translates to CASSLSTEGYTF. The full variable domain, in which reference TRBV7-2 and TRBJ1-2 provide the parts outside the CDR3, is GAGVSQSPSNKVTEKGKDVELRCDPISGHTALYWYRQSLGQGLEFLIYFQGNSAPDKSGLPSDRFSAERTGGSVSTLTIQRTQQEDSAVYLCASSLSTEGYTFGSGTRLTVV.

V and J are TRBV5-4 and TRBJ1-3, with 7 positions matching TRBD1. The CDR3 covers 14 residues. V was clipped by 4 bases and J by 0 bases; unmatched bases: 1. CDR1 is SGHNT and CDR2 is YYREEE in the germline V gene (reference sequence). The CDR3 bases are TGTGCCAGCAGCCGGGACAGCTCTGGAAACACCATATATTTT. This gives the protein CASSRDSSGNTIYF.

The chain combines TRBV7-9 with TRBJ1-1; D unresolved. The CDR3 runs 14 residues. The V and J ends lost 1 base and 1 base respectively, with 7 bases between them. Germline V gene data show CDR1 as SEHNR and CDR2 as FQNEAQ (reference sequence). CDR3 sequence (DNA): TGTGCCAGCAGCTTAGGGACGGGGAACACTGAAGCTTTCTTT. This gives the protein CASSLGTGNTEAFF.